The 7 T cell receptor beta chains below come from one sample, sequenced in a study of blood T cells in healthy people across ages. Together with a sample-barcoded 5' primer, a J-beta primer mix was included in a second PCR lasting about 7 to 12 cycles. TCRdb re-analysed the 5' RACE reads in MiXCR, keeping a single row per CDR3 protein. This table has some 930,000 distinct CDR3 sequences, about 28% appearing once. These records were also assigned to another study, of T cells of mothers and their children.

The sequencing sample was made of blood. The receptors shown here come from a woman aged 40 to 49 in good health.

This clonotype occurred a few times. V and J are TRBV20-1 and TRBJ1-5; perhaps TRBD1 as D (6 bases). Trimming removed 0 bases from V and 6 bases from J, with 15 bases in between. This CDR3 comprises 15 residues. Germline lookup yields CDR1 DFQATT and CDR2 SNEGSKA (reference sequence). The CDR3 is CSARDSGRGLQPQHF. The CDR3 region has the DNA TGCAGTGCTAGAGACTCGGGCAGGGGTCTTCAGCCCCAGCATTTT.

Notes on this clonotype: A much larger clone lies a single base off, so this may be a read error. This chain links TRBV6-5 with TRBJ2-1; possible D gene TRBD2, 5 bases. Germline V gene sequence: CDR1 MNHEY, CDR2 SVGAGI. The CDR3 runs 15 residues. The V gene lost 1 base and the J gene lost 10 bases, with 17 bases spanning the gap. CDR3 amino acids: CASSYYLPGSYEQFF. DNA for the CDR3: TGTGCCAGCAGTTACTACTTGCCGGGATCTTACGAGCAGTTCTTC.

The chain recombines TRBV20-1 with TRBJ1-5; D gene uncertain. Germline CDR1 DFQATT, CDR2 SNEGSKA (reference sequence). This CDR3 is built from 13 residues. Trimming took 0 bases from V and 7 from J, leaving 10 bases between them. CDR3 amino acids: CSAREDRGQPQHF. CDR3 sequence (DNA): TGCAGTGCTAGAGAGGACCGTGGGCAGCCCCAGCATTTT.

The genes are TRBV7-7 and TRBJ2-5; D unresolved. CDR3 length: 16 amino acids. The germline V gene has CDR1 SSHAT and CDR2 FNYEAQ (reference sequence). This CDR3 is CAGSPRPGAREETQYF. In DNA form, the CDR3 reads TGTGCTGGCAGCCCCCGCCCAGGCGCGCGCGAGGAGACCCAGTACTTC.

This clonotype was seen repeatedly, ten times or more. The chain is built from TRBV5-1 and TRBJ2-6; D gene uncertain. CDR3 size: 14 residues. In germline, CDR1 is SGHRS, CDR2 YFSETQ. V dropped 2 bases and J dropped 1 base, with 4 bases sitting between them. The CDR3 loop reads CASSLKSGANVLTF. The CDR3 DNA reads as TGCGCCAGCAGCTTAAAGTCTGGGGCCAACGTCCTGACTTTC.

The chain carries TRBV12-3 or TRBV12-4 and TRBJ2-4, with 11 bases identical to TRBD2. The end of the DNA is better explained by TRBJ2-7, so the J call may be wrong. CDR3 size: 14 residues. The CDR3: CASSLLLAGGEQYF. The CDR3 DNA is TGTGCCAGCAGTTTATTGCTAGCGGGGGGCGAGCAGTACTTC.

A word on this clonotype: A read error may explain this, as a much larger clone is one base away. The rearrangement uses TRBV20-1 and TRBJ2-7; D remains ambiguous. Germline lookup yields CDR1 DFQATT and CDR2 SNEGSKA (reference sequence). Trimming left V 1 base short and J 4 bases short, with 14 bases between. The CDR3 extends over 14 amino acids. CDR3 nucleotide sequence: TGCAGTGCTAGAGTTCTGGGTCGGGTGTACGAGCAGTACTTC. The encoded protein is CSARVLGRVYEQYF.